The 17 T cell receptor beta chains below come from one sample, sequenced in a study of identical twins. Via MiXCR, TCRdb re-called the 5' RACE reads, giving one row per CDR3 protein. Among about 1.7 million distinct CDR3 sequences listed, around a third were seen once. Sequencing was done on a sample of cord blood. The receptors were sampled from a newborn girl in good health.

V is TRBV5-6 and J is TRBJ2-5; the D gene is possibly TRBD1 (6 bases). The CDR3 runs 16 residues. CDR1 SGHDT and CDR2 YYEEEE come from the germline V gene. The V gene lost 4 bases and the J gene lost 4 bases, with 20 bases spanning the gap. The CDR3 reads CASSPLYRAVRETQYF. The CDR3 DNA follows: TGTGCCAGCAGCCCCCTCTACAGGGCGGTTCGAGAGACCCAGTACTTC.

This clonotype has only a few counts. This rearrangement joins TRBV9 to TRBJ2-3, with 7 nucleotides matching TRBD2. The CDR3 is 15 amino acids. V gave up 0 bases and J gave up 4 bases; unmatched junction bases: 5. Germline CDR1 reads SGDLS; CDR2 reads YYNGEE. DNA of the CDR3: TGTGCCAGCAGCGTAGGAGGAGCGGGGCCAGATACGCAGTATTTT. Amino acids: CASSVGGAGPDTQYF.

This chain uses TRBV27 with TRBJ2-1; D not certain. The J call is doubtful: the DNA matches TRBJ2-7 better. Germline CDR1 is MNHEY and CDR2 is SMNVEV (reference sequence). The CDR3 length is 13 residues. The CDR3 is CASSTTSYNEQYF. CDR3 DNA sequence: TGTGCCAGCAGTACTACCTCCTACAATGAGCAGTACTTC.

CDR3 sequence reads: CASSPPPAGTSRYSTDTQYF. The CDR3 DNA follows: TGTGCCAGCAGTCCTCCTCCAGCGGGAACGTCCCGATACAGCACAGATACGCAGTATTTT. The rearrangement uses TRBV28 and TRBJ2-3, with 7 bases that match TRBD2. The ends lost 5 bases at V and 0 bases at J; junction bases unmatched: 20. This CDR3 has 20 amino acids. CDR1 MDHEN and CDR2 SYDVKM come from the germline V gene.

The J gene is TRBJ2-1, the V gene TRBV24-1; D is unresolved. Between the trimmed V and J ends, which lost 9 bases and 2 bases, there was a span of 4 bases. The germline gives CDR1 KGHDR, CDR2 SFDVKD. The CDR3 consists of 11 residues. The CDR3 sequence: CATGTYNEQFF. CDR3 DNA: TGTGCCACCGGGACCTACAATGAGCAGTTCTTC.

This clonotype was seen a few times. J is TRBJ2-1 and V is TRBV3-1; TRBD2 aligns across 10 bases. V shed 4 bases, J shed 5 bases, and the junction held 14 bases outside the gene matches. This CDR3 comprises 18 residues. Germline CDR1 LGHDT, CDR2 YNNKEL (reference sequence). The CDR3 sequence is CASSRLAGAGTKDNEQFF. The CDR3 DNA follows: TGTGCCAGCAGCCGGCTAGCGGGGGCAGGAACTAAGGACAATGAGCAGTTCTTC.

The sample holds many counts of this clonotype. J is TRBJ2-7 and V is TRBV9; 12 bases match TRBD2. Germline CDR1 is SGDLS and CDR2 is YYNGEE. The CDR3 sequence is 14 residues long. Unmatched junction bases numbered 0, after V lost 1 base and J lost 4 bases. The CDR3 spells CASSVTSGRYEQYF. The CDR3 nucleotides read TGTGCCAGCAGCGTAACTAGCGGGAGGTACGAGCAGTACTTC.

The chain carries TRBV20-1 and TRBJ2-1, with D perhaps matching TRBD1 or TRBD2 (5 bases each). This CDR3 region has 10 residues. V was shortened by 6 bases and J by 13 bases, with 13 bases between the two germline ends. CDR1 is DFQATT, CDR2 SNEGSKA, per germline (reference sequence). CDR3 residues: CSAPRGPQFF. The CDR3 nucleotides are TGCAGTGCGCCCCGGGGCCCCCAGTTCTTC.

As concerns this clonotype: The DNA is left out, because the CDR3 cannot be placed on it with certainty; the CDR3 is given as TCRdb lists it. The chain uses TRBV11-2 and TRBJ2-7; TRBD1, as called in the table, went unchecked against the DNA. The CDR3 length is 24 residues, termini included. Germline CDR1 reads SGHAT; CDR2 reads FQNNGV. CDR3: CASSSSGGARGYTFGSGTTETQYF.

The genes are TRBV20-1 and TRBJ1-2; D might be TRBD1 (5 bases). V lost 4 bases and J 3 bases, leaving 9 bases between the germline ends. This CDR3 comprises 12 residues. CDR1 is DFQATT and CDR2 is SNEGSKA in the germline V gene (reference sequence). The CDR3 DNA follows: TGCAGTGCTACACAGGTAGACTATGGCTACACCTTC. As protein: CSATQVDYGYTF.

This clonotype was recorded a few times. This chain joins TRBV20-1 and TRBJ2-3, with D possibly TRBD2 on 5 matching bases. With 0 bases removed from V and 8 bases from J, the gap between germline ends came to 12 bases. CDR1 is DFQATT, CDR2 SNEGSKA, per germline (reference sequence). The CDR3 spans 13 residues. CDR3 DNA: TGCAGTGCTAGAGAACCTAGCCTAGGTACGCAGTATTTT. Encoded protein: CSAREPSLGTQYF.

V and J are TRBV20-1 and TRBJ2-7; TRBD1 might be the D (6 bases). V gave up 1 base and J gave up 2 bases, with 12 bases separating them. This CDR3 has 14 residues. Germline V gives CDR1 DFQATT, CDR2 SNEGSKA (reference sequence). In DNA form, the CDR3 reads TGCAGTGCTAGAGGTTACAAGGGGGCCTACGAGCAGTACTTC. Amino acid sequence: CSARGYKGAYEQYF.

V is TRBV29-1 and J is TRBJ2-3; 14 positions agree with TRBD2. Per germline, CDR1 SQVTM and CDR2 ANQGSEA. This CDR3 is 15 amino acids long. V was clipped by 4 bases and J by 4 bases; unmatched bases: 4. CDR3 DNA sequence: TGCAGCGTTGGACTAGCGGGGGGGCATCCAGATACGCAGTATTTT. Its translation: CSVGLAGGHPDTQYF.

J is TRBJ1-1 and V is TRBV11-2; 9 positions match TRBD1. The CDR3 loop spans 14 amino acids. Unmatched junction bases numbered 8, after V lost 6 bases and J lost 6 bases. Per the germline V gene, CDR1 is SGHAT and CDR2 is FQNNGV. CDR3 sequence reads: CASRTTGGWAEAFF. For the CDR3, the DNA is TGTGCCAGCAGGACTACAGGGGGCTGGGCTGAAGCTTTCTTT.

V is TRBV20-1 and J is TRBJ1-1; the D is unclear. The germline V gene has CDR1 DFQATT and CDR2 SNEGSKA (reference sequence). The CDR3 is 15 amino acids. Trimming took off 0 bases at V and 3 bases at J, with 14 bases between the two ends. The CDR3 coding sequence is TGCAGTGCTAGAGATGTGCCAGGTGGGGACACTGAAGCTTTCTTT. It specifies CSARDVPGGDTEAFF.

This clonotype was detected only a few times. The CDR3 DNA sequence: TGTGCCAGCAGTTACCAATTCCATGGACCGCCCTCCACAGATACGCAGTATTTT. This translates into CASSYQFHGPPSTDTQYF. V usage is TRBV6-5 and J usage is TRBJ2-3; D not resolved. The germline V gene has CDR1 MNHEY and CDR2 SVGAGI. The CDR3 loop spans 18 amino acids. Trimming left V 2 bases short and J 2 bases short, with 20 bases between.

This clonotype was recorded a few times. The V and J genes are TRBV20-1 and TRBJ2-1, with D possibly being TRBD2 (6 bases). This CDR3 is 14 amino acids long. The V and J ends lost 7 bases and 7 bases respectively, with 20 bases between them. CDR1 DFQATT and CDR2 SNEGSKA come from the germline V gene (reference sequence). CDR3 protein: CSGFGVYGGNEQFF. In DNA, the CDR3 is TGCAGTGGGTTTGGAGTGTATGGAGGGAATGAGCAGTTCTTC.